The rows below give T cell receptor beta chains drawn from one sample of a study of T cell responses to AZD1222 COVID-19 vaccine. The protocol was immunoSEQ multiplex PCR, while the TCRdb copy is restricted to in-frame clones and leaves out a portion. The sample includes 90,000 to 100,000 clones, 70% to 90% of them seen just once. The input for sequencing was peripheral blood, taken 28 days after the second AZD1222 dose. The receptors originated from an adult who received the AZD1222 COVID-19 vaccine. The CDR3 runs from the conserved cysteine through the conserved F or W. The D gene is left open where the match is weak. Not every row has a clone size; where given, it reads once, few, many or a size class.

V gene	D gene	J gene	clone size	CDR3 DNA	CDR3 protein
TRBV5-1	TRBD1	TRBJ1-1	-	TGCGCCAGCAGCTCAAAAACAGGGGTGACTGAAGCTTTCTTT	CASSSKTGVTEAFF
TRBV4-2	-	TRBJ1-2	-	TGTGCCAGCAGCCGCGTTACCGGGACAAATAATAACTATGGCTACACCTTC	CASSRVTGTNNNYGYTF
TRBV11-3	TRBD1	TRBJ1-1	-	TGTGCCAGCAGCTTATCCACAGGGGTAACTGAAGCTTTCTTT	CASSLSTGVTEAFF
TRBV10-3	-	TRBJ1-4	-	TGTGCCAGCACAACTGGGGGGTCTAATGAAAAACTGTTTTTT	CASTTGGSNEKLFF
TRBV29-1	-	TRBJ2-3	-	TGCAGCGCTGGATCTACTAGCAGCTCAGATACGCAGTATTTT	CSAGSTSSSDTQYF
TRBV5-1	-	TRBJ2-3	-	TGCGCCAGCACCTACGGGGGGCGCTTAGATACGCAGTATTTT	CASTYGGRLDTQYF
TRBV4-3	-	TRBJ2-3	-	TGCGCCAGCAGCCAAGATGCTCAGGGCACAGATACGCAGTATTTT	CASSQDAQGTDTQYF
TRBV27	-	TRBJ1-1	-	TGTGCCAGCAGTTCCCCCTCGAGGGCCACTGAAGCTTTCTTT	CASSSPSRATEAFF
TRBV18	TRBD1	TRBJ2-5	-	TGTGCCAGCTCACCAGACAGGGGGCGGGAGACCCAGTACTTC	CASSPDRGRETQYF
TRBV7-3	-	TRBJ1-3	-	TGTGCCAGCAGCCCCGGACTAAGAGGAAACACCATATATTTT	CASSPGLRGNTIYF
TRBV30	TRBD1	TRBJ1-3	-	TGTGCCTGGAGTGTAGGGCAGGGGGCTGGAAACACCATATATTTT	CAWSVGQGAGNTIYF
TRBV19	-	TRBJ1-1	-	TGTGCCAGTAGTATCGGGACGGCGAACACTGAAGCTTTCTTT	CASSIGTANTEAFF
TRBV11-3	-	TRBJ1-1	-	TGTGCCAGCAGCTTAGATCAGGGGAGGAACACTGAAGCTTTCTTT	CASSLDQGRNTEAFF
TRBV7-9	-	TRBJ1-4	-	TGTGCCAGCAGCTTAGTAGCGGGTAATGAAAAACTGTTTTTT	CASSLVAGNEKLFF
TRBV7-3	TRBD1	TRBJ1-6	-	TGTGCCAGCACACACGACAGGGTTAATTCACCCCTCCACTTT	CASTHDRVNSPLHF
TRBV21-1	-	TRBJ2-5	-	TGTGCCAGCAGCAAGATTTACGCTTCCGAGTCTAACTCACAAGAGACCCAGTACTTC	CASSKIYASESNSQETQYF
TRBV7-2	TRBD1	TRBJ2-5	-	TGTGCCAGCAGCTTCTCACAGGGGGCACAAGAGACCCAGTACTTC	CASSFSQGAQETQYF
TRBV5-6	-	TRBJ1-5	once	TGTGCCAGCAGCGCTACAGGGAATCAGCCCCAGCATTTT	CASSATGNQPQHF
TRBV10-3	-	TRBJ1-2	-	TGTGCCATCACCCTACAGGATTCCTATGGCTACACCTTC	CAITLQDSYGYTF
TRBV7-2	TRBD1	TRBJ1-2	-	TGTGCCAGCAGCTCAGACAGGGTCACGGATGGCTACACCTTC	CASSSDRVTDGYTF
TRBV11-3	TRBD2	TRBJ2-3	-	TGTGCCAGCAGCCAGCGGGGCGATACCACAGATACGCAGTATTTT	CASSQRGDTTDTQYF
TRBV6-6	TRBD1	TRBJ2-6	-	TGTGCCAGCCGGGACAGGGCAGCTGGGGCCAACGTCCTGACTTTC	CASRDRAAGANVLTF
TRBV30	TRBD1	TRBJ1-4	-	TGTGCCTGGGGGGGACAGTTGTTAGATGAAAAACTGTTTTTT	CAWGGQLLDEKLFF
TRBV6-2/TRBV6-3	-	TRBJ2-3	-	TGTGCCAGCAGTTCCCGGGAGACGCGCACAGATACGCAGTATTTT	CASSSRETRTDTQYF
TRBV13	-	TRBJ1-1	few	TGTGCCAGCAGCCCGATCCGGATCCAAAGCCTGAACACTGAAGCTTTCTTT	CASSPIRIQSLNTEAFF
TRBV5-1	-	TRBJ1-1	once	TGCGCCAGCAGCTTGGCCCCACAGAACACTGAAGCTTTCTTT	CASSLAPQNTEAFF
TRBV4-2	-	TRBJ1-4	-	TGTGCCAGCAGCCAAGGAGAAGGAGGGGTCCTCTTTAATGAAAAACTGTTTTTT	CASSQGEGGVLFNEKLFF
TRBV12-3/TRBV12-4	TRBD1	TRBJ1-3	-	TGTGCCAGCGGGTCAGGGGGTCAGAACACCATATATTTT	CASGSGGQNTIYF
TRBV9	TRBD2	TRBJ2-5	-	TGTGCCAGCAGCCCTCGGGCAGCGGGGGGCCAAGAGACCCAGTACTTC	CASSPRAAGGQETQYF
TRBV25-1	TRBD1	TRBJ2-7	-	TGTGCCAGCAGTCGAACAGGGGCCGGGGACGAGCAGTACTTC	CASSRTGAGDEQYF
TRBV29-1	-	TRBJ2-5	-	TGCAGCGTTGAAAAGGGTTGGGAGACCCAGTACTTC	CSVEKGWETQYF
TRBV9	-	TRBJ1-1	-	TGTGCCAGCAGCCCCCTCGGCAGACTTTTGAACACTGAAGCTTTCTTT	CASSPLGRLLNTEAFF
TRBV11-1	TRBD2	TRBJ2-5	-	TGTGCCAGCAGCTATGCGGGGGTCCAAGAGACCCAGTACTTC	CASSYAGVQETQYF
TRBV7-2	-	TRBJ2-3	-	TGTGCCAGCTCTGCGGCCGGGGTTAGCACAGATACGCAGTATTTT	CASSAAGVSTDTQYF
TRBV2	-	TRBJ1-5	once	TGTGCCAGCAGTGACTCAGACGGTAGCAATCAGCCCCAGCATTTT	CASSDSDGSNQPQHF
TRBV5-1	TRBD2	TRBJ2-7	once	TGCGCCAGCAGTTCCGGGGGGTTTTTAGCGGGAGGGGACTACGAGCAGTACTTC	CASSSGGFLAGGDYEQYF
TRBV27	-	TRBJ2-7	once	TGTGCCAGCAGTTTAAGGGGCGGTTACGAGCAGTACTTC	CASSLRGGYEQYF
TRBV27	-	TRBJ1-1	-	TGTGCCAGCAATTATGGACGGATGAACACTGAAGCTTTCTTT	CASNYGRMNTEAFF
TRBV27	-	TRBJ1-2	-	TGTGCCAGCAGTGTAGCGGGGGGCCGTGGGTCTGGCTACACCTTC	CASSVAGGRGSGYTF
TRBV7-8	-	TRBJ1-4	-	TGTGCCAGCAGCTTAAATCAGGGGCGGGAAAAACTGTTTTTT	CASSLNQGREKLFF
TRBV28	-	TRBJ1-5	-	TGTGCCAGCAGTCTGACACAACAGCCCCAGCATTTT	CASSLTQQPQHF
TRBV5-1	-	TRBJ2-6	-	TGCGCCAGCACCCTGGGTGGGGGGTCTGGGGCCAACGTCCTGACTTTC	CASTLGGGSGANVLTF
TRBV19	-	TRBJ1-3	-	TGTGCCAGTAGTATAGTGGGGACGGACTCTGGAAACACCATATATTTT	CASSIVGTDSGNTIYF
TRBV29-1	-	TRBJ1-5	-	TGCAGCGTTGAATCAGGCCCGTCGGTAGGGAGCAATCAGCCCCAGCATTTT	CSVESGPSVGSNQPQHF
TRBV10-3	TRBD1	TRBJ1-1	few	TGTGCCATCAGGGGGACAGGGCAGAACACTGAAGCTTTCTTT	CAIRGTGQNTEAFF
TRBV7-6	-	TRBJ1-5	-	TGTGCCAGCAGCTTAGAAGCCGGGAATAGCAATCAGCCCCAGCATTTT	CASSLEAGNSNQPQHF
TRBV6-5	-	TRBJ1-1	-	TGTGCCAGCAGTCCTGGCTACGTTGTAGCTTTCTTT	CASSPGYVVAFF